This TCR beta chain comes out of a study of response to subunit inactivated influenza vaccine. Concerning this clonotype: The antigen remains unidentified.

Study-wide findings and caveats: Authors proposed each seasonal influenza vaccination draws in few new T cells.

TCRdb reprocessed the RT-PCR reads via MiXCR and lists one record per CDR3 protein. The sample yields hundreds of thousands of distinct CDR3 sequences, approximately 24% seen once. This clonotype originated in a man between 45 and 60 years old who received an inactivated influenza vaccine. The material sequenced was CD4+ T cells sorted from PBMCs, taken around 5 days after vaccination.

In DNA form, the CDR3 reads TGTGCCAGCAGTTTAAGGTTTCGGGGCACCGGGGAGCTGTTTTTT. It specifies CASSLRFRGTGELFF. V is TRBV28 and J is TRBJ2-2, with D perhaps TRBD2 (5 bases). The V gene's germline CDR1 is MDHEN and CDR2 SYDVKM. This CDR3 contains 15 residues. The germline V and J ends were trimmed by 2 bases and 4 bases, with 11 bases remaining between them.